This TCR beta chain was sequenced for a study of T cells in Graves' hyperthyroidism and ophthalmopathy. Findings and caveats of the study: Appearing also in blood were most of the thyroid clonotypes expanded above 0.001. The model identified upcoming ophthalmopathy a median about 7.1 months ahead of onset.

Template material for amplifying TCR beta CDR3 regions consisted of RNA transcripts. Carried out on the TCR CDR3, a first-round RT-PCR used the HTBI primer set. From the multiplex PCR reads, TCRdb called clonotypes with MiXCR, one entry per CDR3 protein. The data contain 550,000 to 700,000 distinct CDR3 sequences, roughly 46% of them seen just once; the ten biggest clones take up 15% to 20%. Trimming pared 5 bases from V and 5 bases from J, leaving 13 bases between. The CDR3 has 14 residues. To note about this clonotype: Its antigen is unknown.

Reasons for excluding patients were uncontrolled infection, other autoimmune disease, pregnancy or lactation. Clinical symptoms, serum thyroxine and TRAb, thyroid ultrasound and orbital computed tomography were used for the diagnoses. The genes are TRBV12-3 or TRBV12-4 and TRBJ1-5; D not resolved. The receptor comes from an adult woman with Graves' disease, either hyperthyroidism or ophthalmopathy (not recorded which). The source material was peripheral blood or thyroid tissue (not recorded which). For the CDR3, the DNA is TGTGCCAGCAGTCTCCCACGGGCAGATCAGCCCCAGCATTTT. It codes for CASSLPRADQPQHF.